Presented here are 32 T cell receptor beta chains from one specimen sequenced in a study of control samples from healthy donors and cancer patients. TCRdb keeps only in-frame clones here, not all; method: immunoSEQ multiplex PCR. The table has under 80,000 clones, approximately 94% seen once. The sample consisted of blood. The origin of the receptors is a woman aged 40 to 49 in good health.

The chain combines TRBV6-4 with TRBJ2-5; the match to TRBD2 covers 8 bases. Trimming removed 0 bases from V and 4 bases from J; junction bases left unmatched: 7. The germline gives CDR1 MRHNA, CDR2 SNTAGT. This CDR3 comprises 16 residues. CDR3 region: CASSDSISGGPETQYF. The CDR3 nucleotides read TGTGCCAGCAGTGACTCGATCTCGGGGGGGCCAGAGACCCAGTACTTC.

The chain combines TRBV27 with TRBJ2-3; maybe TRBD2 (7 bases). This CDR3 is 16 amino acids long. The V end was cut by 3 bases, the J end by 8 bases, with 21 bases between. CDR1 MNHEY and CDR2 SMNVEV come from the germline V gene (reference sequence). This CDR3 reads CASSFPSSQRGGTQYF. CDR3 sequence (DNA): TGTGCCAGCAGTTTCCCTTCTAGCCAGAGGGGGGGTACGCAGTATTTT.

The V and J genes are TRBV9 and TRBJ1-1, with D uncertain. Trimming cost V 0 bases and J 0 bases, with 6 bases left between them. CDR1 and CDR2 (germline): SGDLS, YYNGEE. The CDR3 length is 14 residues. CDR3 bases: TGTGCCAGCAGCGTAGTCAGCATGAACACTGAAGCTTTCTTT. Translating it yields CASSVVSMNTEAFF. Variable domain in full (rest from reference TRBV9 and TRBJ1-1): DSGVTQTPKHLITATGQRVTLRCSPRSGDLSVYWYQQSLDQGLQFLIQYYNGEERAKGNILERFSAQQFPDLHSELNLSSLELGDSALYFCASSVVSMNTEAFFGQGTRLTVV.

The V call is TRBV28, the J call TRBJ1-6, with D perhaps matching TRBD1 (5 bases). The CDR3 extends over 14 amino acids. Looked up from germline, CDR1 is MDHEN and CDR2 is SYDVKM. V was clipped by 3 bases and J by 6 bases, with 9 bases between them. The CDR3 loop is CASSFLDSNSPLHF. The DNA of the CDR3 is TGTGCCAGCAGTTTCCTAGACAGTAATTCACCCCTCCACTTT.

V gene TRBV2 combines with J gene TRBJ2-7; TRBD1 agrees at 9 bases. CDR1 is SNHLY, CDR2 FYNNEI, per germline. V trimming: 5 bases; J trimming: 7 bases; junction bases outside the gene matches: 21. CDR3 length: 18 amino acids. CDR3 residues: CASSHDVLGDRVRREQYF. CDR3 in DNA: TGTGCCAGCAGTCACGACGTCCTTGGGGACAGGGTTCGTCGGGAGCAGTACTTC.

V usage is TRBV5-1 and J usage is TRBJ1-4; maybe TRBD1 (5 bases). This CDR3 spans 14 amino acids. Germline CDR1 is SGHRS and CDR2 is YFSETQ. Trimming took 2 bases from V and 8 from J, leaving 13 bases between them. CDR3 residues: CASSFQGDGEKLFF. For the CDR3, the DNA is TGCGCCAGCAGCTTCCAGGGAGACGGAGAAAAACTGTTTTTT. The variable domain in full, with the rest retrieved from reference TRBV5-1 and TRBJ1-4, is KAGVTQTPRYLIKTRGQQVTLSCSPISGHRSVSWYQQTPGQGLQFLFEYFSETQRNKGNFPGRFSGRQFSNSRSEMNVSTLELGDSALYLCASSFQGDGEKLFFGSGTQLSVL.

This clone has a single count. The chain is built from TRBV6-1 and TRBJ2-7; 9 positions agree with TRBD1. Germline V gene lookup returns CDR1 MNHNS and CDR2 SASEGT. This CDR3 is built from 16 residues. The V gene end was trimmed by 2 bases and the J gene end by 0 bases; junction bases not matched to a gene: 5. This CDR3 is CASSEWGTGSSYEQYF. The CDR3 DNA is TGTGCCAGCAGTGAATGGGGGACAGGGAGCTCCTACGAGCAGTACTTC.

The chain combines TRBV4-1 with TRBJ2-7, with 7 bases fitting TRBD1. CDR3 length equals 15 residues. CDR1 is MGHRA, CDR2 YSYEKL, per germline. The V segment lost 3 bases and the J segment 2 bases; nucleotides outside the gene matches: 7. CDR3 region: CASSHGTENTYEQYF. CDR3 in DNA: TGCGCCAGCAGCCACGGGACAGAAAATACCTACGAGCAGTACTTC.

V gene TRBV19 combines with J gene TRBJ1-5; D not certain. Per germline, CDR1 LNHDA and CDR2 SQIVND (reference sequence). There are 14 residues in the CDR3. The V gene lost 5 bases and the J gene lost 0 bases, with 8 bases spanning the gap. CDR3 amino acids: CASSFGGSNQPQHF. The CDR3 region has the DNA TGTGCCAGTAGTTTTGGCGGTAGCAATCAGCCCCAGCATTTT.

The chain carries TRBV19 and TRBJ2-6; 13 bases map to TRBD2. The CDR3 is 18 amino acids. Losses at the gene ends were 3 bases for V and 4 bases for J; bases not matched to a gene: 6. Germline values: CDR1 LNHDA, CDR2 SQIVND (reference sequence). The CDR3 DNA sequence: TGTGCCAGTAGTATCGGACTAGCGGGGGTGGGAGGGGCCAACGTCCTGACTTTC. Translating it yields CASSIGLAGVGGANVLTF.

The rearrangement uses TRBV7-8 and TRBJ1-1, with D possibly matching TRBD1 (5 bases). Deletions cut 8 bases from V and 1 base from J, with 17 bases between. Germline V gene sequence: CDR1 SGHVS, CDR2 FQNEAQ. This CDR3 has 15 amino acids. As DNA, the CDR3 is TGTGCCAGCGGCCGCAATGCGGGGGAGAACACTGAAGCTTTCTTT. This sequence encodes CASGRNAGENTEAFF.

The gene calls are TRBV27 and TRBJ2-3; D perhaps matches TRBD2 (5 bases). CDR3 length: 13 amino acids. V lost 8 bases, J lost 2 bases, and 11 bases lay in between. Germline-derived CDR1 and CDR2 are MNHEY and SMNVEV (reference sequence). CDR3 sequence reads: CASSGVNTDTQYF. CDR3 sequence (DNA): TGTGCCAGCTCCGGGGTTAACACAGATACGCAGTATTTT.

This chain's CDR3 is CAISGTEANMNTEAFF. CDR3 nucleotides: TGTGCCATCAGTGGGACGGAGGCTAACATGAACACTGAAGCTTTCTTT. The V gene is TRBV10-3, the J gene TRBJ1-1; D is undetermined. The CDR3 is 16 residues long. V lost 4 bases and J lost 0, with 15 bases in between. The V gene's germline CDR1 is ENHRY and CDR2 SYGVKD.

This chain uses TRBV11-2 with TRBJ2-1, with unresolved D. Germline V gives CDR1 SGHAT, CDR2 FQNNGV. This CDR3 region has 14 residues. V lost 7 bases and J lost 4, with 14 bases in between. DNA of the CDR3: TGTGCCAGCACCCTTATTGCAGTATACAATGAGCAGTTCTTC. This gives the protein CASTLIAVYNEQFF.

CDR3 sequence: CSASGSLPPGQGLSDTQYF. The CDR3 DNA reads TGCAGTGCTAGTGGGTCCCTCCCCCCGGGACAGGGATTATCAGATACGCAGTATTTT. V gene TRBV20-1 combines with J gene TRBJ2-3; 9 bases map to TRBD1. The junction had 20 bases not matched to a gene; V was cut back by 3 bases and J by 4 bases. The germline CDR1 and CDR2 sequences are DFQATT and SNEGSKA (reference sequence). The CDR3 consists of 19 residues.

The chain employs TRBV9 and TRBJ1-5; possibly TRBD1 for D (5 bases). Germline V CDR1 and CDR2: SGDLS, YYNGEE. CDR3 length: 15 amino acids. V gave up 0 bases and J gave up 0 bases, with 7 bases separating them. In DNA, the CDR3 is TGTGCCAGCAGCGTAGATCAGGGTAGCAATCAGCCCCAGCATTTT. Amino acid sequence: CASSVDQGSNQPQHF.

This clone was counted a single time. V usage is TRBV7-2 and J usage is TRBJ1-2; TRBD1 matches 9 bases. The CDR3 is made up of 13 amino acids. Germline V CDR1 and CDR2: SGHTA, FQGNSA. Germline trimming cut 4 bases from V and 6 bases from J; bases unmatched to any gene: 3. CDR3 loop: CASSSGQGDGYTF. CDR3 DNA sequence: TGTGCCAGCAGCTCGGGACAGGGAGATGGCTACACCTTC.

Here the CDR3 DNA reads TGCAGTGCTAGAATCCCCTATGGCTACACCTTC. Translating gives CSARIPYGYTF. The chain employs TRBV20-1 and TRBJ1-2; D is uncertain. Germline assignment: CDR1 DFQATT and CDR2 SNEGSKA (reference sequence). V was shortened by 2 bases and J by 4 bases, with 5 bases between the two germline ends. The CDR3 length is 11 residues.

The chain carries TRBV27 and TRBJ2-2; unclear D gene. The CDR3 consists of 12 residues. Germline CDR1 is MNHEY and CDR2 is SMNVEV (reference sequence). The ends were cut back, 1 base at V and 8 bases at J, with 5 bases in the middle. The CDR3 is CASSLFGGELFF. The CDR3 DNA is TGTGCCAGCAGTTTATTTGGGGGGGAGCTGTTTTTT.

The chain recombines TRBV11-1 with TRBJ1-1, with D uncertain. Germline V gene lookup returns CDR1 SGHAT and CDR2 FQDESV (reference sequence). The V and J ends lost 6 bases and 4 bases respectively, with 12 bases between them. The CDR3 contains 13 residues. The CDR3 spells CASRLSVGTEAFF. CDR3 in DNA: TGTGCCAGCAGGCTATCCGTGGGCACTGAAGCTTTCTTT.

V is TRBV2 and J is TRBJ1-2, with D possibly being TRBD1 (5 bases). Germline CDR1 is SNHLY and CDR2 is FYNNEI. With 9 bases removed from V and 2 bases from J, the gap between germline ends came to 16 bases. The CDR3 spans 14 residues. The CDR3, as DNA: TGTGCCAGAATGGGAACAGGCCCAAACTATGGCTACACCTTC. Translating it yields CARMGTGPNYGYTF.

The chain combines TRBV6-2 or TRBV6-3 with TRBJ2-2, with unresolved D. Germline loops: CDR1 MNHEY, CDR2 SVGEGT. The CDR3 runs 14 residues. V dropped 2 bases and J dropped 0 bases, with 4 bases sitting between them. The CDR3 sequence: CASSYSTNTGELFF. CDR3 DNA: TGTGCCAGCAGTTACAGTACGAACACCGGGGAGCTGTTTTTT.

The rearrangement uses TRBV18 and TRBJ1-3, with D possibly TRBD1 on 5 matching bases. From germline, CDR1 is KGHSH and CDR2 LQKENI. The CDR3 length is 16 residues. V gave up 0 bases and J gave up 4 bases, with 13 bases separating them. The CDR3, as DNA: TGTGCCAGCTCACCACCGGGGACGCTTTCAGGAAACACCATATATTTT. This sequence encodes CASSPPGTLSGNTIYF.

The chain uses TRBV5-5 and TRBJ2-7; D perhaps matches TRBD2 (5 bases). The CDR3 is 15 residues long. Germline lookup yields CDR1 SGHKS and CDR2 YYEKEE (reference sequence). V was clipped by 0 bases and J by 4 bases, with 14 bases between them. CDR3 protein: CASSLGGRITYEQYF. In nucleotides, the CDR3 is TGTGCCAGCAGCTTGGGCGGGCGTATCACTTACGAGCAGTACTTC.

The chain recombines TRBV27 with TRBJ2-5; weak D call: TRBD2 (7 bases). From germline, CDR1 is MNHEY and CDR2 SMNVEV (reference sequence). This CDR3 is 14 amino acids long. The ends were cut back, 6 bases at V and 4 bases at J, with 15 bases in the middle. CDR3 sequence (DNA): TGTGCCAGCAGGCTAGAGGGAGGGGGAGAGACCCAGTACTTC. Translation gives CASRLEGGGETQYF.

CDR3 amino acids: CASSDPLGGIYGYTF. DNA for the CDR3: TGTGCCAGCAGTGACCCCCTGGGGGGAATCTATGGCTACACCTTC. The V gene is TRBV6-4, the J gene TRBJ1-2, with D perhaps matching TRBD1 (5 bases). Trimming pared 2 bases from V and 4 bases from J, leaving 14 bases between. The CDR3 runs 15 residues. CDR1 is MRHNA, CDR2 SNTAGT, per germline.

CDR3 coding DNA: TGTGCCAGCAGTGGGGACAGAATGCTTGACACCGGGGAGCTGTTTTTT. Encoded protein: CASSGDRMLDTGELFF. This chain uses TRBV6-1 with TRBJ2-2; 7 nucleotides match TRBD1. The CDR3 extends over 16 amino acids. Losses at the gene ends were 4 bases for V and 3 bases for J; bases not matched to a gene: 8. CDR1 MNHNS and CDR2 SASEGT come from the germline V gene.

The rearrangement joins TRBV6-5 to TRBJ2-2; TRBD1 matches 8 bases. The CDR3 runs to 14 residues. Trimming removed 10 bases from V and 2 bases from J; junction bases left unmatched: 6. The germline V gene encodes CDR1 MNHEY and CDR2 SVGAGI. DNA for the CDR3: TGTGCCATTTCAGGGGGCCCAAACACCGGGGAGCTGTTTTTT. It is translated as CAISGGPNTGELFF.

The CDR3: CASRQSSGGTQYF. The CDR3 nucleotides read TGTGCCAGTCGACAATCCAGTGGCGGGACCCAGTACTTC. The rearrangement links TRBV19 to TRBJ2-5; no clear D gene. The CDR3 has 13 amino acids. The V end lost 8 bases, the J end lost 7 bases, and 17 bases lay between the germline ends. Germline V gene lookup returns CDR1 LNHDA and CDR2 SQIVND (reference sequence).

This chain joins TRBV18 and TRBJ1-6; D not certain. Germline V gene lookup returns CDR1 KGHSH and CDR2 LQKENI. This CDR3 is built from 16 residues. V shed 4 bases and J shed 0 bases, with 10 bases lying between them. CDR3 region: CASSLDRSSYNSPLHF. The CDR3 DNA sequence: TGTGCCAGCTCACTTGATCGTAGCTCCTATAATTCACCCCTCCACTTT.

V is TRBV6-2 or TRBV6-3 and J is TRBJ2-7; no clear D. The CDR3 has 15 residues. The germline V gene encodes CDR1 MNHEY and CDR2 SVGEGT. Deletions cut 5 bases from V and 5 bases from J, with 19 bases between. The CDR3 nucleotides are TGTGCCAGCAGTCCCTACGAGGCCGGGTCTCACGAGCAGTACTTC. Its translation is CASSPYEAGSHEQYF.

This chain joins TRBV6-4 and TRBJ2-1, with D perhaps given as TRBD1 or TRBD2 (5 bases each). Trimming left V 8 bases short and J 8 bases short, with 22 bases between. The CDR3 is 15 residues long. CDR1 MRHNA and CDR2 SNTAGT come from the germline V gene. The CDR3 reads CASGLRGTGSDEQFF. CDR3 nucleotide sequence: TGTGCCAGCGGCTTACGGGGTACAGGTAGTGATGAGCAGTTCTTC.